This T cell receptor (beta chain) was found in a study of shared clonotypes between healthy human individuals (TCRdb year 2020). For the study in its entirety: The cohort comprised a couple of women and a few men aged 18 to 49 years. Leukapheresis yielded between about 0.94 and 10 billion PBMCs per donor. Libraries were prepared and TCR repertoires were sequenced by different laboratories using diverse techniques, in order to increase sequencing depth and limit assay-specific biases. For each donor, CD4 naive and CD4 memory were each given three plates, CD8 naive was given two plates, and CD8 memory was given one plate. The study deeply sequenced blood TCR repertoires of five healthy adults to estimate repertoire size and the extent of clonotype sharing between individuals.

Beyond this particular receptor, the publication reports: The small number of donors limited the genetic and exposure-history diversity represented. About 5% of naive CD4, 3.5% of naive CD8, approximately 2.2% of memory CD4, and over 0.35% of memory CD8 clonotypes were shared across a few donors. Even with the large sequencing depth, rarefaction of the sorted-subset datasets indicated that sequencing was incomplete. Pairwise subsampling indicated that sequencing depth was expected to affect the degree of clonotype sharing among donors. Sampling was restricted to blood, and TCR repertoires in tissues likely differ from the TCR repertoires found in blood. Estimated clonotype richness was generally larger for naive than for memory subsets. Clonotypes shared by all four sorted-subset donors showed higher generation probabilities than non-shared clonotypes.

Healthy HIV-negative adults with no recently reported acute infections or vaccinations were included as donors. Every donor was a Caucasian adult living in Nashville, Tennessee, USA. CD4+ T cells were enriched by magnetic negative selection; naive cells were then positively selected on CD45RA, and the negative fraction formed the memory subset. After blood collection by leukapheresis, PBMCs were isolated using Ficoll-Histopaque density gradient centrifugation and then cryopreserved in the vapor phase of liquid nitrogen. Analytical flow cytometry was used to check the purity and quantity of each magnetically sorted T cell population. Genomic DNA was isolated from every sorted fraction and measured by UV absorbance on a Nanodrop 2000c. Deletion took 2 bases off V and 4 bases off J, with a span of 8 bases between the germline ends. From the cysteine through the phenylalanine, the CDR3 covers 13 amino acids. Of the read, only the CDR3 DNA is kept; its 39 bases are in frame from base 1. CDR1 is given as MNHNS and CDR2 as SASEGT, both from the germline V gene.

For this clone: What antigen it recognizes has not been identified. It has no much larger one-base neighbor in the sample; base qualities were not kept.

TCR CDR3 regions were amplified from genomic DNA by multiplex PCR using the deep immunoSEQ assay. Extracted genomic DNA from each cell subset was distributed evenly across all wells of several immunoSEQ 96-well plates, and each plate was treated as a replicate. Each replicate PCR for sorted subsets received roughly 0.2 ug genomic DNA, equal to roughly 30,000 T cell genomes. Purified libraries were quantified with a Qubit 3.0 fluorometer, sized on a Bioanalyzer 2100, and re-quantified with the KAPA Library Quantification kit. Every immunoSEQ 96-well plate was sequenced on a separate single-read 150-cycle Illumina NextSeq 550 flow cell. As for the authors' bioinformatics: Because the immunoSEQ output held only junctional sequences and lacked quality scores, the filtering could not match the filtering applied to full-length reads. Sequences were annotated with PyIR, a Python wrapper for IgBLAST v1.9, using IMGT germline references to assign V/J genes and CDR3. Reads were removed for weak V/J assignments (E-value above 1e-6), missing CDR3, stop codons, out-of-frame junctions, or ambiguous translated residues. V3J clonotypes were defined as sequences sharing the same inferred V gene, J gene, and CDR3 amino acid sequence. Percentage overlap between repertoires was calculated by dividing the number of shared unique clonotypes by the size of the smaller repertoire. Three approaches were used to assess repertoire richness: RTK rarefaction, the Chao1 estimator, and Recon v2.1 estimates of unobserved clonotypes. Generation probabilities for all TCRbeta clonotypes obtained by the gDNA method from a handful of donors were computed using OLGA. What TCRdb holds here is the immuneACCESS table cut down to in-frame rearrangements. Part of the clones is not present; checked against another copy, under half of the missing clones reflect an unresolved V gene, and the others are unexplained. That table supplies the V and J calls and clone size; D and trimming were determined from the DNA. The sample table holds millions of clones, of which 95% were seen once. Roughly 0.13% of the sample belongs to the ten largest clones.

Material for sequencing was naive CD4+ T cells sorted from blood. The cell subset or site label here, explained by the study, means: CD45RA+ positively selected. This receptor was obtained from a man between 18 and 35 years old in good health. The V and J segments used are TRBV6-1 and TRBJ1-2, with no D gene named confidently. The CDR3 has the sequence CASSEPASYGYTF. The DNA is as follows: TGTGCCAGCAGTGAACCCGCCAGCTATGGCTACACCTTC.